The 13 T cell receptor beta chains reported below all come from one sample, sequenced in a study of T cells after yellow fever vaccination (dated by TCRdb to about 2019). Per the publication, the treatment or condition label means: live attenuated yellow fever vaccine strain. The protocol used for the library was 5' RACE. Sequencing was performed on an Illumina HiSeq 2500. The public reads were run again by TCRdb, first through fastp at Q25 and then through MiXCR, and only productive beta chains were kept. Here each entry gathers all rows of one CDR3 protein and keeps the most common genes and DNA. This sample holds around 350,000 distinct CDR3 sequences; 6.2% were observed only once. Together, the top ten hold 15% of the sample. Source: PBMCs, taken 5 days after the yellow fever booster vaccination. All receptors derive from a young man who received the YFV17D yellow fever vaccine.

The chain uses TRBV6-4 and TRBJ2-3; 11 nucleotides agree with TRBD2. The trim removed 6 bases at V and 2 bases at J, leaving 4 bases unmatched. In germline, CDR1 is MRHNA, CDR2 SNTAGT. This CDR3 region has 15 residues. CDR3 region: CASSPSGRPTDTQYF. The CDR3 coding sequence is TGTGCCAGCAGCCCTAGCGGGAGGCCCACAGATACGCAGTATTTT.

There are many counts of this clonotype. The genes are TRBV6-1 and TRBJ2-3; maybe TRBD2 (6 bases). The germline V and J ends were trimmed by 4 bases and 3 bases, with 14 bases remaining between them. Germline values: CDR1 MNHNS, CDR2 SASEGT. This CDR3 region has 15 residues. CDR3 nucleotide sequence: TGTGCCAGCAGTGTGGGGGGAGCCTTGACAGATACGCAGTATTTT. It codes for CASSVGGALTDTQYF.

This clonotype was observed at least ten times. The chain employs TRBV12-3 or TRBV12-4 and TRBJ2-5; no definite D call. The CDR3 is made up of 16 amino acids. Trimming cost V 7 bases and J 2 bases, with 20 bases left between them. The CDR3 spells CASNVPDPPPQETQYF. The DNA for the CDR3 is TGTGCCAGCAACGTACCAGACCCTCCACCACAAGAGACCCAGTACTTC.

This clonotype came up a few times. The chain recombines TRBV7-2 with TRBJ1-5; D is unclear. Germline loops: CDR1 SGHTA, CDR2 FQGNSA. V lost 4 bases to trimming and J lost 7 bases, with 8 bases between them. The length of the CDR3 is 12 residues. The CDR3 region is CASSSPPQPQHF. In DNA form, the CDR3 reads TGTGCCAGCAGCTCCCCGCCCCAGCCCCAGCATTTT.

V gene TRBV6-5 combines with J gene TRBJ2-3; 12 bases align to TRBD1. The CDR3 contains 17 residues. Germline CDR1 and CDR2: MNHEY and SVGAGI. V shed 2 bases and J 1 base; nucleotides not matched to a gene: 4. The DNA of the CDR3 is TGTGCCAGCAGTTACGGGACAGGGGGCGCAGGCACAGATACGCAGTATTTT. Its protein is CASSYGTGGAGTDTQYF.

This clonotype was recorded a few times. J is TRBJ2-1 and V is TRBV3-1; no reliable D call. V was cut by 3 bases and J by 5 bases, with 5 bases left in between. The CDR3 has 12 residues. Germline V gene data show CDR1 as LGHDT and CDR2 as YNNKEL (reference sequence). In DNA, the CDR3 is TGTGCCAGCAGCCACCGGGACAATGAGCAGTTCTTC. Amino acids: CASSHRDNEQFF.

J is TRBJ2-6 and V is TRBV20-1; 7 positions agree with TRBD1. Germline V gene lookup returns CDR1 DFQATT and CDR2 SNEGSKA (reference sequence). This CDR3 comprises 17 residues. Trimming removed 3 bases from V and 2 bases from J; junction bases left unmatched: 10. The CDR3, as DNA: TGCAGTGCTAGTGGACGACAGGGCTTAACTGGGGCCAACGTCCTGACTTTC. Amino acid sequence: CSASGRQGLTGANVLTF.

The genes are TRBV27 and TRBJ2-3; tentatively, D is TRBD2 (6 bases). The V gene's germline CDR1 is MNHEY and CDR2 SMNVEV (reference sequence). V lost 7 bases, J lost 1 base, and 12 bases lay in between. This CDR3 region has 14 residues. This chain's CDR3 is CASTREWGTDTQYF. The CDR3 DNA sequence: TGTGCCAGCACCCGGGAGTGGGGCACAGATACGCAGTATTTT.

This sequence joins TRBV20-1 and TRBJ2-1, with 7 bases lining up with TRBD2. The J segment lost 5 bases and the V segment lost 3 bases, leaving 10 bases of the junction unmatched. There are 15 residues in the CDR3. In germline, CDR1 is DFQATT, CDR2 SNEGSKA (reference sequence). CDR3 loop: CSASIGGSRHNEQFF. CDR3 DNA: TGCAGTGCTAGCATAGGCGGGAGCCGGCACAATGAGCAGTTCTTC.

This clonotype was observed a handful of times. This chain joins TRBV6-2 or TRBV6-3 and TRBJ2-1; D may be TRBD1 (5 bases). The CDR3 is 15 residues long. Germline V gene lookup returns CDR1 MNHEY and CDR2 SVGEGT. V was cut by 5 bases and J by 0 bases, with 11 bases left in between. This chain's CDR3 is CASSPGYRSYNEQFF. DNA of the CDR3: TGTGCCAGCAGTCCAGGGTACCGCTCCTACAATGAGCAGTTCTTC.

This clonotype was detected a few times. The chain couples TRBV5-1 to TRBJ2-1, with 10 nucleotides matching TRBD1. Germline-derived CDR1 and CDR2 are SGHRS and YFSETQ. The CDR3 loop spans 18 amino acids. The V segment lost 2 bases and the J segment 4 bases; nucleotides outside the gene matches: 12. DNA for the CDR3: TGCGCCAGCAGCTTAACCCGGACAGGGGGATTCTTATACAATGAGCAGTTCTTC. It yields the protein CASSLTRTGGFLYNEQFF.

In nucleotides, the CDR3 is TGCAGCGTTGACCCCGGGGTACTAGAGACCCAGTACTTC. Translating gives CSVDPGVLETQYF. J is TRBJ2-5 and V is TRBV29-1; D may be TRBD2 (5 bases). Germline loops: CDR1 SQVTM, CDR2 ANQGSEA. The CDR3 is made up of 13 amino acids. The V end lost 3 bases, the J end lost 4 bases, and 12 bases lay between the germline ends. Full variable domain (rest looked up from reference TRBV29-1 and TRBJ2-5): SAVISQKPSRDICQRGTSLTIQCQVDSQVTMMFWYRQQPGQSLTLIATANQGSEATYESGFVIDKFPISRPNLTFSTLTVSNMSPEDSSIYLCSVDPGVLETQYFGPGTRLLVL.

This clonotype was seen many times. V and J are TRBV12-3 or TRBV12-4 and TRBJ2-2; 8 bases fit TRBD1. The CDR3 is 14 amino acids. The trim removed 5 bases at V and 4 bases at J, leaving 3 bases unmatched. The CDR3 reads CASSKDRVTGELFF. CDR3 nucleotide sequence: TGTGCCAGCAGTAAGGACAGGGTCACCGGGGAGCTGTTTTTT.